The 16 T cell receptor beta chains below all came from one sample that was sequenced in a study of radiotherapy plus CTLA-4 blockade in lung cancer. The repertoire was sequenced with immunoSEQ multiplex PCR; TCRdb's copy has only in-frame clones and lacks some. Of roughly 120,000 clones detected, 81% appear once; the ten largest clones hold 3% to 4%. The source material was peripheral blood, sampled from a patient treated with radiotherapy plus ipilimumab. Source of these receptors: a human donor with non-small cell lung cancer that progressed on radiotherapy plus ipilimumab. Some clones in this sample may be carry-over from other donors' samples.

The chain employs TRBV20-1 and TRBJ2-5; D unclear. The CDR3 is made up of 11 amino acids. Germline CDR1 is DFQATT and CDR2 is SNEGSKA (reference sequence). The V end lost 6 bases, the J end lost 5 bases, and 10 bases lay between the germline ends. The CDR3 sequence is CSAAKVETQYF. In DNA form, the CDR3 reads TGCAGTGCCGCAAAGGTGGAGACCCAGTACTTC.

The chain links TRBV27 to TRBJ2-1; 8 positions agree with TRBD2. V lost 7 bases to trimming and J lost 7 bases; unmatched junction nucleotides: 15. The length of the CDR3 is 16 residues. The V gene's germline CDR1 is MNHEY and CDR2 SMNVEV (reference sequence). The CDR3 region is CASNLGPGGPVNEQFF. CDR3 sequence (DNA): TGTGCCAGCAACCTGGGACCGGGGGGGCCTGTAAATGAGCAGTTCTTC.

V and J are TRBV6-1 and TRBJ2-3, with TRBD2 matching over 7 bases. Germline V gives CDR1 MNHNS, CDR2 SASEGT. The V gene end was trimmed by 3 bases and the J gene end by 4 bases; junction bases not matched to a gene: 7. There are 15 residues in the CDR3. Written as DNA, the CDR3 is TGTGCCAGCAGTGAGCCCCTAGCGGCCCCAGATACGCAGTATTTT. Its protein product is CASSEPLAAPDTQYF.

The chain recombines TRBV6-5 with TRBJ1-2; no clear D gene. V gave up 3 bases and J gave up 4 bases, with 12 bases separating them. Per germline, CDR1 MNHEY and CDR2 SVGAGI. This CDR3 is 14 amino acids long. The CDR3 spells CASSYSFGFYGYTF. CDR3 in DNA: TGTGCCAGCAGTTATTCCTTCGGATTCTATGGCTACACCTTC.

The chain combines TRBV7-9 with TRBJ1-1, with 11 bases matching TRBD1. The V gene end was trimmed by 8 bases and the J gene end by 2 bases; junction bases not matched to a gene: 1. Germline V gene lookup returns CDR1 SEHNR and CDR2 FQNEAQ (reference sequence). This CDR3 region has 13 residues. The CDR3 coding sequence is TGTGCCAGCGGACAGGGGGCAAACACTGAAGCTTTCTTT. It yields the protein CASGQGANTEAFF.

Notes on this clone: This sample also contains other DNA sequences that code for the same CDR3. V is TRBV9 and J is TRBJ2-1; 9 nucleotides align to TRBD2. CDR1 and CDR2 from the germline V gene are SGDLS and YYNGEE. The CDR3 loop spans 16 amino acids. With 4 bases clipped from V and 4 bases from J, the junction kept 9 bases outside the gene matches. Here the CDR3 reads CASSSGGSGGYNEQFF. The CDR3 DNA is TGTGCCAGCAGCTCCGGGGGTAGCGGGGGTTACAATGAGCAGTTCTTC.

The chain couples TRBV5-6 to TRBJ2-7; 7 positions agree with TRBD1. The CDR3 sequence is 13 residues long. The V gene's germline CDR1 is SGHDT and CDR2 YYEEEE. V was pared by 2 bases and J by 3 bases, with 2 bases of the junction left unmatched. The CDR3 DNA reads as TGTGCCAGCAGCTTTAGGGACAGCTACGAGCAGTACTTC. This translates into CASSFRDSYEQYF. Based on the CDR3 plus reference TRBV5-6 and TRBJ2-7, the full variable domain is DAGVTQSPTHLIKTRGQQVTLRCSPKSGHDTVSWYQQALGQGPQFIFQYYEEEERQRGNFPDRFSGHQFPNYSSELNVNALLLGDSALYLCASSFRDSYEQYFGPGTRLTVT.

The chain has TRBV6-5 and TRBJ2-3; TRBD2 matches 10 bases. V shed 4 bases and J 6 bases; nucleotides not matched to a gene: 10. CDR1 MNHEY and CDR2 SVGAGI come from the germline V gene. The CDR3 has 16 residues. As DNA, the CDR3 is TGTGCCAGCAGTTCCCTATCTAGCGGGGGAAGGGATACGCAGTATTTT. Translated: CASSSLSSGGRDTQYF.

The V call is TRBV20-1, the J call TRBJ1-2; D is uncertain. V lost 6 bases, J lost 0 bases, and 5 bases lay in between. The CDR3 contains 11 residues. Germline-derived CDR1 and CDR2 are DFQATT and SNEGSKA (reference sequence). In DNA form, the CDR3 reads TGCAGTGCCCGATCTAACTATGGCTACACCTTC. This gives the protein CSARSNYGYTF.

This chain connects TRBV2 to TRBJ1-5; TRBD1 matches at 7 bases. Germline assignment: CDR1 SNHLY and CDR2 FYNNEI. This CDR3 is 20 amino acids long. After removal of 6 bases from V and 6 bases from J, the junction contained 26 bases not matched to a gene. Here the CDR3 DNA reads TGTGCCAGCAGCTCCGAATGGTCTGGGGGAGCGAGACAGGGCGCTCAGCCCCAGCATTTT. Protein product: CASSSEWSGGARQGAQPQHF.

This chain connects TRBV9 to TRBJ2-3, with D uncertain. Trimming pared 4 bases from V and 2 bases from J, leaving 8 bases between. Germline CDR1 is SGDLS and CDR2 is YYNGEE. The CDR3 consists of 13 residues. The CDR3 DNA reads as TGTGCCAGCAGCTCATACTACACAGATACGCAGTATTTT. It codes for CASSSYYTDTQYF.

As regards this clone: This is likely a read error, given that the CDR3 carries no conserved phenylalanine or tryptophan at its end. No DNA is shown, since the ends of the CDR3 on it are uncertain; the CDR3 is the one TCRdb lists. CDR3 residues: CSVDQGTGPYS. The chain joins TRBV29-1 to TRBJ2-7; the table calls TRBD1, which could not be checked here. The CDR3 is 11 amino acids long, termini counted. Germline V lookup: CDR1 SQVTM, CDR2 ANQGSEA.

This clone was seen once. The chain combines TRBV6-5 with TRBJ1-2; TRBD1 matches at 9 bases. The trim removed 9 bases at V and 5 bases at J, leaving 13 bases unmatched. CDR1 is MNHEY, CDR2 SVGAGI, per germline. The CDR3 totals 15 residues. CDR3 region: CASMENRGQRYGYTF. The DNA for the CDR3 is TGTGCCAGTATGGAAAACAGGGGGCAGAGGTATGGCTACACCTTC.

CDR3 nucleotide sequence: TGTGCCAGCGGGTCCCTACAAGGGGCCTTACGTGATACGCAGTATTTT. Its translation: CASGSLQGALRDTQYF. The chain combines TRBV19 with TRBJ2-3; D possibly corresponds to TRBD1 (5 bases). CDR3 length: 16 amino acids. Germline V lookup: CDR1 LNHDA, CDR2 SQIVND (reference sequence). Trimming cost V 9 bases and J 6 bases, with 25 bases left between them.

V gene TRBV4-2 combines with J gene TRBJ2-1; no firm D call. Germline V CDR1 and CDR2: LGHNA, YNFKEQ. CDR3 length: 15 residues. Trimming shortened V by 4 bases and J by 8 bases, and 18 bases separated the two germline ends. CDR3 sequence: CASSLQERSGDEQFF. The CDR3 DNA reads TGTGCCAGCAGCCTCCAAGAACGGTCAGGAGATGAGCAGTTCTTC.

The chain uses TRBV7-9 and TRBJ1-1, with 7 bases lining up with TRBD1. V lost 5 bases and J lost 5; bases outside the gene matches: 8. Germline CDR1 and CDR2: SEHNR and FQNEAQ (reference sequence). The CDR3 is 14 amino acids. CDR3 sequence (DNA): TGTGCCAGCAGCGCAAGACAGGGAGGGACTGAAGCTTTCTTT. It codes for CASSARQGGTEAFF.